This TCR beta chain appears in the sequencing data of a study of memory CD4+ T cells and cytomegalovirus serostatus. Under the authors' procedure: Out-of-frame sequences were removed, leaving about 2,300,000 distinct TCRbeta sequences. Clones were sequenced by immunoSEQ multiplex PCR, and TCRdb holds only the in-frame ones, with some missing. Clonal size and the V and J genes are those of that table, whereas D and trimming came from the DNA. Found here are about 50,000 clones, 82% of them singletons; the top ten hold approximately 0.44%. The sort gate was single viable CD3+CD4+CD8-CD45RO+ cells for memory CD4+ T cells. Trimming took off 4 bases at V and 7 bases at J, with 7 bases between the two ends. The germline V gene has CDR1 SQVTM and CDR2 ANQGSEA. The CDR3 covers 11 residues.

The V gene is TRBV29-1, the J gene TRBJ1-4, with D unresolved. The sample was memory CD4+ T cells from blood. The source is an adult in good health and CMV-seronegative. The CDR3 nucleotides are TGCAGCGTTGGGGGTCCTGAAAAACTGTTTTTT. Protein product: CSVGGPEKLFF.